These T cell receptor beta chains were read from a single sample in a study of shared clonotypes between healthy human individuals. The table came from immunoSEQ multiplex PCR; TCRdb's copy has only in-frame clones and leaves some out. Of some 1,900,000 clones listed, about 94% are singletons. Material: naive CD8+ T cells sorted from blood. The source of these receptors is a man between 18 and 35 years old in good health. CDR3s include the opening cysteine and the closing phenylalanine or tryptophan. The D gene is left open where the match is weak. Clone size is given for some rows only: seen once, a few or many times, or a class if the clone is expanded.

v_call	clone_size	j_call	d_call	cdr3_aa	cdr3_nt
TRBV6-1	.	TRBJ2-7	TRBD1	CASSEATGGYSYEQYF	TGTGCCAGCAGTGAAGCGACAGGGGGTTACTCCTACGAGCAGTACTTC
TRBV28	.	TRBJ2-7	.	CASSLEGEIGEQYF	TGTGCCAGCAGTTTGGAGGGGGAGATAGGCGAGCAGTACTTC
TRBV7-9	once	TRBJ1-2	.	CASSRGEIGYGYTF	TGTGCCAGCAGCCGAGGGGAAATTGGCTATGGCTACACCTTC
TRBV27	.	TRBJ2-3	TRBD2	CASSKWGGRESDTQYF	TGTGCCAGCAGTAAATGGGGGGGAAGAGAGTCAGATACGCAGTATTTT
TRBV6-6	.	TRBJ1-1	.	CASSYLQGNTEAFF	TGTGCCAGCAGTTACCTACAGGGGAACACTGAAGCTTTCTTT
TRBV7-9	.	TRBJ2-5	TRBD1	CASSRTGTGGETQYF	TGTGCCAGCAGCCGAACTGGGACAGGCGGAGAGACCCAGTACTTC
TRBV13	.	TRBJ2-7	.	CASSPGDHEQYF	TGTGCCAGCAGCCCAGGGGACCACGAGCAGTACTTC
TRBV7-9	.	TRBJ2-2	.	CASSLAGQNTGELFF	TGTGCCAGCAGCTTAGCGGGACAGAACACCGGGGAGCTGTTTTTT
TRBV11-2	.	TRBJ2-7	.	CASSRGTAGSYEQYF	TGTGCCAGCAGCCGGGGGACAGCAGGCTCCTACGAGCAGTACTTC
TRBV2	.	TRBJ1-3	TRBD1	CASRPGQESSGNTIYF	TGTGCCAGCAGGCCGGGACAGGAGAGCTCTGGAAACACCATATATTTT
TRBV4-2	.	TRBJ2-7	.	CASSQAIVGGYEQYF	TGTGCCAGCAGCCAGGCGATAGTGGGCGGCTACGAGCAGTACTTC
TRBV7-9	.	TRBJ2-6	.	CASSLARRSSGANVLTF	TGTGCCAGCAGCTTAGCAAGGAGGAGCTCTGGGGCCAACGTCCTGACTTTC
TRBV11-2	.	TRBJ1-1	TRBD1	CASSFPGQVSFPENTEAFF	TGTGCCAGCAGCTTCCCGGGACAGGTATCTTTCCCCGAGAACACTGAAGCTTTCTTT
TRBV7-9	.	TRBJ1-1	.	CASSPTGNTEAFF	TGTGCCAGCAGCCCGACAGGCAACACTGAAGCTTTCTTT
TRBV4-3	.	TRBJ2-7	.	CASSQDGQIEQYF	TGCGCCAGCAGCCAAGATGGCCAGATCGAGCAGTACTTC
TRBV5-1	.	TRBJ1-2	.	CASTWGGGLEGYTF	TGCGCCAGCACCTGGGGGGGCGGATTGGAAGGCTACACCTTC
TRBV7-6	.	TRBJ2-5	.	CASSLGAGQETQYF	TGTGCCAGCAGCTTGGGAGCGGGTCAAGAGACCCAGTACTTC
TRBV5-4	.	TRBJ1-2	.	CASSELTGFDGYTF	TGTGCCAGCAGCGAGCTTACAGGGTTCGATGGCTACACCTTC
TRBV7-9	.	TRBJ2-7	TRBD1	CASSPRGTGTTYEQYF	TGTGCCAGCAGCCCCAGAGGGACAGGGACTACCTACGAGCAGTACTTC
TRBV6-5	.	TRBJ2-2	.	CASSPNRVAGELFF	TGTGCCAGCAGTCCAAACAGGGTAGCCGGGGAGCTGTTTTTT
TRBV7-9	.	TRBJ1-4	TRBD1	CASSSTRDRVAEKLFF	TGTGCCAGCAGCTCAACCCGGGACAGGGTTGCTGAAAAACTGTTTTTT
TRBV5-8	.	TRBJ2-1	TRBD2	CANGTSDNREQFF	TGTGCCAACGGGACTAGCGATAACAGGGAGCAGTTCTTC
TRBV5-1	.	TRBJ2-7	.	CASSFHSDRGSYEQYF	TGCGCCAGCAGCTTCCATTCAGACCGGGGGTCCTACGAGCAGTACTTC
TRBV19	.	TRBJ2-7	.	CASSIDGGSYEQYF	TGTGCCAGTAGTATAGACGGCGGCTCCTACGAGCAGTACTTC
TRBV19	.	TRBJ2-7	.	CASSIRDGTYEQYF	TGTGCCAGTAGTATAAGGGACGGCACCTACGAGCAGTACTTC
TRBV4-3	.	TRBJ2-7	TRBD2	CASSQERTSGLSSYEQYF	TGCGCCAGCAGCCAAGAGAGGACTAGCGGCCTGAGCTCCTACGAGCAGTACTTC
TRBV27	.	TRBJ2-2	.	CASSLDRVELFF	TGTGCCAGCAGTTTAGATAGAGTGGAGCTGTTTTTT
TRBV29-1	few	TRBJ2-7	TRBD1	CSVVGQGASYEQYF	TGCAGCGTGGTGGGACAGGGGGCTTCCTACGAGCAGTACTTC
TRBV5-4	.	TRBJ2-2	.	CASSLVSSPPGELFF	TGTGCCAGCAGCTTGGTTTCCAGTCCTCCCGGGGAGCTGTTTTTT
TRBV4-3	once	TRBJ2-7	.	CASSQERGTVYEQYF	TGCGCCAGCAGCCAAGAGCGGGGGACAGTTTACGAGCAGTACTTC
TRBV21-1	.	TRBJ2-5	.	CASSNSRRDRGSETQYF	TGTGCCAGCAGCAACTCCCGGAGGGACAGGGGATCGGAGACCCAGTACTTC
TRBV13	.	TRBJ2-1	.	CASSPSLGYNEQFF	TGTGCCAGCAGCCCAAGCCTGGGCTACAATGAGCAGTTCTTC
TRBV28	.	TRBJ1-2	.	CASSPRTDGYTF	TGTGCCAGCAGTCCGAGGACAGACGGCTACACCTTC
TRBV5-1	once	TRBJ2-7	TRBD2	CASSFTLAGEYEQYF	TGCGCCAGCAGCTTTACGCTAGCGGGAGAGTACGAGCAGTACTTC
TRBV27	.	TRBJ1-5	.	CASSSAGTNWNQPQHF	TGTGCCAGCAGTTCGGCAGGGACTAATTGGAATCAGCCCCAGCATTTT
TRBV4-3	.	TRBJ2-7	.	CASSQGQYF	TGCGCCAGCAGCCAAGGCCAGTACTTC
TRBV2	.	TRBJ2-2	.	CASSPPPRVGGVTGELFF	TGTGCCAGCAGTCCACCGCCTCGGGTAGGGGGAGTCACCGGGGAGCTGTTTTTT
TRBV11-2	once	TRBJ2-7	.	CASSLVVQGGYEQYF	TGTGCCAGCAGCTTAGTAGTGCAGGGGGGCTACGAGCAGTACTTC
TRBV2	.	TRBJ1-2	.	CASSPPRAQTNYGYTF	TGTGCCAGCAGCCCACCTCGGGCACAGACGAACTATGGCTACACCTTC
TRBV9	.	TRBJ1-3	.	CASSGSGTSGNTIYF	TGTGCCAGCAGCGGTAGCGGGACGTCTGGAAACACCATATATTTT
TRBV5-1	.	TRBJ2-7	.	CASSFHVDLSEQYF	TGCGCCAGCAGCTTTCACGTGGATTTGAGCGAGCAGTACTTC
TRBV5-4	.	TRBJ2-2	TRBD2	CASNSMGGKDTGELFF	TGTGCCAGCAACTCTATGGGGGGGAAAGACACCGGGGAGCTGTTTTTT
TRBV29-1	.	TRBJ2-7	.	CSVAGGKVAYEQYF	TGCAGCGTTGCGGGCGGGAAAGTGGCCTACGAGCAGTACTTC
TRBV6-1	.	TRBJ1-5	.	CASSEPWDGNQPQHF	TGTGCCAGCAGTGAACCCTGGGACGGAAATCAGCCCCAGCATTTT
TRBV27	.	TRBJ2-3	.	CASSLTGLETQYF	TGTGCCAGCAGTTTAACGGGGCTGGAAACGCAGTATTTT
TRBV11-2	once	TRBJ2-7	TRBD2	CASSLYQQRGYEQYF	TGTGCCAGCAGCTTATACCAGCAGCGGGGATACGAGCAGTACTTC
TRBV7-9	.	TRBJ1-4	.	CASSVSGGELFF	TGTGCCAGCAGCGTATCAGGAGGGGAACTGTTTTTT
TRBV7-9	.	TRBJ2-7	.	CASSLADRSPYEQYF	TGTGCCAGCAGCTTAGCGGACAGAAGTCCCTACGAGCAGTACTTC
TRBV30	once	TRBJ2-3	.	CAWSSPGDWDTQYF	TGTGCCTGGAGTTCCCCGGGAGACTGGGATACGCAGTATTTT
TRBV30	.	TRBJ2-7	.	CAWSSSSYEQYF	TGTGCCTGGAGTAGCAGCTCCTACGAGCAGTACTTC
TRBV30	.	TRBJ1-2	.	CAWSVPGNYGYTF	TGTGCCTGGAGTGTCCCGGGTAACTATGGCTACACCTTC
TRBV19	few	TRBJ1-6	.	CASSIGVYNSPLHF	TGTGCCAGTAGTATTGGGGTGTATAATTCACCCCTCCACTTT
TRBV7-8	.	TRBJ1-5	TRBD1	CASSLGQGAVVQPQHF	TGTGCCAGCAGCCTGGGGCAGGGGGCTGTGGTTCAGCCCCAGCATTTT
TRBV5-4	once	TRBJ2-7	TRBD2	CASTILGLGGSYEQYF	TGTGCCAGCACCATCCTCGGACTAGGTGGATCTTACGAGCAGTACTTC
TRBV6-5	.	TRBJ2-3	.	CASSYGWATDTQYF	TGTGCCAGCAGTTACGGGTGGGCCACAGATACGCAGTATTTT
TRBV18	.	TRBJ2-1	.	CASSPGLLGGNNEQFF	TGTGCCAGCTCACCTGGACTGTTGGGCGGGAACAATGAGCAGTTCTTC
TRBV6-6	once	TRBJ1-2	TRBD1	CASSNPDRLANYGYTF	TGTGCCAGCAGTAACCCGGACAGGTTGGCTAACTATGGCTACACCTTC